A single sample gave rise to the 22 T cell receptor beta chains below, sequenced in a study of T cell repertoires in breast cancer (dated by TCRdb to 2016 to 2017). The study used an expanded emulsion RT-PCR method with primers for all TCR V genes to analyze paired alpha-beta TCRs of CD8+ T cells. Libraries were prepared through emulsion pairing. Sequenced on an Illumina MiSeq. Unpaired genes were suppressed in a second nested PCR with blocking oligos, after which Illumina adaptors and barcodes were added in a third nested PCR. TCRdb cleaned the public reads at Q25 with fastp, built clones with MiXCR and kept in-frame beta chains. For every CDR3 protein sequence, its rows merge into one entry that carries the most common genes and DNA. Within this sample are about 40,000 distinct CDR3 sequences, with 35% to 50% of them counted one time only. The ten biggest clones cover 50% to 65% of the sample. Sequenced sample: CD8+ T cells. These receptors all come from a pool of human donors with breast cancer or a healthy control (not recorded which).

This rearrangement joins TRBV9 to TRBJ1-2; D unresolved. Deletions cut 0 bases from V and 6 bases from J, with 18 bases between. Germline CDR1 and CDR2: SGDLS and YYNGEE. The CDR3 is 16 amino acids. DNA for the CDR3: TGTGCCAGCAGCGTAGGTCTAGGCGAAACGGAGGATGGCTACACCTTC. It specifies CASSVGLGETEDGYTF. Full variable domain (remainder filled in from reference TRBV9 and TRBJ1-2): DSGVTQTPKHLITATGQRVTLRCSPRSGDLSVYWYQQSLDQGLQFLIQYYNGEERAKGNILERFSAQQFPDLHSELNLSSLELGDSALYFCASSVGLGETEDGYTFGSGTRLTVV.

The chain couples TRBV7-9 to TRBJ1-2; the D gene is possibly TRBD1 (5 bases). The CDR3 length is 17 residues. Trimming removed 5 bases from V and 4 bases from J, with 23 bases in between. The germline CDR1 and CDR2 sequences are SEHNR and FQNEAQ (reference sequence). As DNA, the CDR3 is TGTGCCAGCAGCCCAGGGACTGCGGTTGTTGGTTCCTATGGCTACACCTTC. As protein: CASSPGTAVVGSYGYTF.

Note on this clonotype: Compared with germline, one end of the junction differs, possibly owing to a read error. The rearrangement joins TRBV12-3 or TRBV12-4 to TRBJ2-3; no clear D. The CDR3 contains 15 residues. The CDR3 reads CASSWGWGRKDKQYF. CDR3 in DNA: TGTGCCAGCAGTTGGGGTTGGGGTAGAAAAGATAAGCAGTATTTT.

As regards this clonotype: A read error may be the cause here, since a much bigger clone is one base away. This chain uses TRBV7-2 with TRBJ1-1; D perhaps matches TRBD1 (5 bases). V shed 5 bases and J shed 4 bases, with 8 bases lying between them. Germline loops: CDR1 SGHTA, CDR2 FQGNSA. The CDR3 has 12 residues. The CDR3 nucleotides are TGTGCCAGCAGCCCGGGGGGCACTGAAGCTTTCTTT. Translated, it gives CASSPGGTEAFF.

CDR3 region: CASSMGAGASNQPQHF. The CDR3 region has the DNA TGTGCCAGTAGTATGGGGGCGGGGGCTAGCAATCAGCCCCAGCATTTT. The chain couples TRBV19 to TRBJ1-5, with D perhaps TRBD1 (6 bases). This CDR3 contains 16 residues. V was cut by 3 bases and J by 0 bases, with 12 bases left in between. Germline loops: CDR1 LNHDA, CDR2 SQIVND (reference sequence).

CDR3 region: CASSPPGGVFSSYNEQFF. CDR3 coding DNA: TGTGCCAGCAGTCCTCCAGGGGGGGTTTTTAGCTCCTACAATGAGCAGTTCTTC. V usage is TRBV28 and J usage is TRBJ2-1, with D perhaps matching TRBD1 or TRBD2 (7 bases each). V was shortened by 5 bases and J by 0 bases, with 20 bases between the two germline ends. The CDR3 consists of 18 residues. CDR1 and CDR2 (germline): MDHEN, SYDVKM.

By share, this clonotype counts as medium-sized (0.01 to 0.1%). The rearrangement uses TRBV27 and TRBJ1-5, with unresolved D. Trimming shortened V by 5 bases and J by 0 bases, and 5 bases separated the two germline ends. The CDR3 runs to 13 residues. The germline V gene encodes CDR1 MNHEY and CDR2 SMNVEV (reference sequence). DNA for the CDR3: TGTGCCAGCAGTAATTATAGCAATCAGCCCCAGCATTTT. It codes for CASSNYSNQPQHF.

Points on this clonotype: One junction end does not reproduce the germline sequence, and a read error may be involved. This chain joins TRBV27 and TRBJ2-7, with D hard to call. CDR1 and CDR2 from the germline V gene are MNHEY and SMNVEV (reference sequence). The CDR3 runs to 15 residues. Written as DNA, the CDR3 is TGTGACAGCAGTTTATCCCTGGACCCCTGGTACGAGCAGTACTTC. Translation gives CDSSLSLDPWYEQYF.

The V gene is TRBV6-1, the J gene TRBJ1-3; maybe TRBD1 (5 bases). Trimming cost V 5 bases and J 3 bases, with 20 bases left between them. CDR3 length: 17 amino acids. Germline V gene data show CDR1 as MNHNS and CDR2 as SASEGT. This CDR3 reads CASSNQGGSSGGNTIYF. CDR3 sequence (DNA): TGTGCCAGCAGTAACCAGGGTGGCAGCAGCGGTGGAAACACCATATATTTT.

The genes are TRBV6-2 or TRBV6-3 and TRBJ2-1; TRBD1 matches at 7 bases. V lost 2 bases to trimming and J lost 8 bases; unmatched junction nucleotides: 9. The CDR3 length is 15 residues. The V gene's germline CDR1 is MNHEY and CDR2 SVGEGT. The CDR3 loop reads CASSYLTGFSDEQFF. For the CDR3, the DNA is TGTGCCAGCAGTTACCTGACAGGGTTTTCAGATGAGCAGTTCTTC.

There are a few counts of this clonotype. The V call is TRBV3-1, the J call TRBJ1-1, with D perhaps matching TRBD1 (6 bases). The germline V and J ends were trimmed by 7 bases and 3 bases, with 18 bases remaining between them. CDR3 length equals 15 residues. CDR1 and CDR2 from the germline V gene are LGHDT and YNNKEL (reference sequence). CDR3 loop: CASTYRGHRYTEAFF. The CDR3 nucleotides read TGTGCCAGCACCTATAGGGGACATCGTTACACTGAAGCTTTCTTT.

This rearrangement joins TRBV12-3 or TRBV12-4 to TRBJ1-2, with D unresolved. CDR3 length equals 12 residues. The V gene lost 5 bases and the J gene lost 7 bases, with 11 bases spanning the gap. The chain's CDR3 is CASSQIFSGYTF. In DNA form, the CDR3 reads TGTGCCAGCAGTCAGATTTTTAGTGGCTACACCTTC.

This clonotype was counted between two and nine times. The CDR3 DNA is TGTGCCAGCATCCCGATAACAGCGACCTTCAATGAGCAGTTCTTC. It yields the protein CASIPITATFNEQFF. The J gene is TRBJ2-1, the V gene TRBV6-1; D is unclear. Trimming pared 7 bases from V and 6 bases from J, leaving 19 bases between. The CDR3 contains 15 residues. Germline CDR1 reads MNHNS; CDR2 reads SASEGT.

The chain links TRBV6-1 to TRBJ1-4; TRBD1 aligns across 10 bases. This CDR3 contains 14 residues. V shed 4 bases, J shed 6 bases, and the junction held 2 bases outside the gene matches. Germline CDR1 MNHNS, CDR2 SASEGT. This CDR3 reads CASSGGTGDEKLFF. CDR3 DNA: TGTGCCAGCAGTGGAGGGACAGGGGATGAAAAACTGTTTTTT.

The rearrangement joins TRBV7-9 to TRBJ2-7, with a tentative D call TRBD1 (5 bases). The germline V gene encodes CDR1 SEHNR and CDR2 FQNEAQ (reference sequence). This CDR3 region has 14 residues. The V end was cut by 5 bases, the J end by 3 bases, with 14 bases between. CDR3 sequence reads: CASSRQSDSYEQYF. The CDR3 DNA reads as TGTGCCAGCAGCCGACAAAGCGACAGCTACGAGCAGTACTTC.

V usage is TRBV6-6 and J usage is TRBJ2-5, with D tentatively TRBD1 (6 bases). Germline CDR1 and CDR2: MNHNY and SVGAGI (reference sequence). This CDR3 is 16 amino acids long. Trimming removed 6 bases at V and 5 bases at J, with 22 bases between. CDR3 sequence reads: CASSPGILTGKETQYF. CDR3 nucleotides: TGTGCCAGCAGCCCCGGTATACTTACAGGGAAGGAGACCCAGTACTTC.

Points on this clonotype: A read error may be the cause here, since a much bigger clone is one base away. No conserved phenylalanine or tryptophan is present at the end of the CDR3, so a read error is the likely explanation. The V call is TRBV7-9, the J call TRBJ2-3; the match to TRBD2 covers 7 bases. The CDR3 consists of 16 residues. The V and J ends lost 3 bases and 0 bases, in that order; junction bases with no gene match: 6. CDR1 is SEHNR, CDR2 FQNEAQ, per germline (reference sequence). The CDR3 loop reads CASSFLTSVSTDTQYL. The CDR3 DNA reads as TGTGCCAGCAGCTTCTTAACTAGCGTCAGCACAGATACGCAGTATCTT.

On this clonotype itself: One end of the junction fails to match germline, which may point to a read error. The rearrangement joins TRBV20-1 to TRBJ1-2; D is ambiguous. Germline loops: CDR1 DFQATT, CDR2 SNEGSKA (reference sequence). The CDR3 consists of 12 residues. The CDR3 sequence: CSAELQGSGCTF. The CDR3 coding sequence is TGCAGTGCTGAGTTACAAGGAAGTGGCTGCACCTTC.

Only one count was recorded for this clonotype. This could be a read error, since a much larger clone is one nucleotide away. V is TRBV28 and J is TRBJ1-1; D gene ambiguous. CDR1 is MDHEN, CDR2 SYDVKM, per germline. V lost 6 bases to trimming and J lost 2 bases, with 13 bases between them. The CDR3 runs 14 residues. The CDR3 DNA reads TGTGCCAGCAGGAACCTCCGGGGAAACACTGAAGCTTTCTTT. Translating it yields CASRNLRGNTEAFF. The entire variable domain, with the rest obtained from reference TRBV28 and TRBJ1-1, is as follows: DVKVTQSSRYLVKRTGEKVFLECVQDMDHENMFWYRQDPGLGLRLIYFSYDVKMKEKGDIPEGYSVSREKKERFSLILESASTNQTSMYLCASRNLRGNTEAFFGQGTRLTVV.

The CDR3 region is CASSQGAPSGNTIYF. In DNA form, the CDR3 reads TGCGCCAGCAGCCAAGGGGCCCCCTCTGGAAACACCATATATTTT. The chain joins TRBV4-1 to TRBJ1-3; D is ambiguous. The CDR3 has 15 residues. Trimming took off 1 base at V and 0 bases at J, with 7 bases between the two ends. Germline CDR1 reads MGHRA; CDR2 reads YSYEKL.

This chain joins TRBV6-2 or TRBV6-3 and TRBJ2-7; D is ambiguous. The CDR3 totals 15 residues. Germline CDR1 reads MNHEY; CDR2 reads SVGEGT. The V end was cut by 6 bases, the J end by 2 bases, with 17 bases between. Here the CDR3 DNA reads TGTGCCAGCAGGCTGATCGGATCCCGGGCCTACGAGCAGTACTTC. The encoded protein is CASRLIGSRAYEQYF.

This chain joins TRBV7-9 and TRBJ1-1, with a possible D match to TRBD1 (5 bases). Germline CDR1 and CDR2: SEHNR and FQNEAQ (reference sequence). The CDR3 spans 14 residues. Trimming pared 5 bases from V and 3 bases from J, leaving 13 bases between. The CDR3 DNA reads as TGTGCCAGCAGCCCGACGGGGGGGGACACTGAAGCTTTCTTT. Its protein product is CASSPTGGDTEAFF.